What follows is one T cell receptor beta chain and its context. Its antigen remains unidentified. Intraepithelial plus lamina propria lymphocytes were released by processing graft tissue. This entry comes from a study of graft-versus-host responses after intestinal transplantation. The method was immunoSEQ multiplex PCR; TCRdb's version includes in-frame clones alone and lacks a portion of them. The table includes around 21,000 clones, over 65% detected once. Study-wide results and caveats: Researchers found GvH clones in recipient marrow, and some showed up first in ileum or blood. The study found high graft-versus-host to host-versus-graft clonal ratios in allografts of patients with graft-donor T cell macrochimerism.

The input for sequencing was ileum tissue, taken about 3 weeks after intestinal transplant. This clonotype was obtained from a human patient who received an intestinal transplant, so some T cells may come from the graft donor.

This CDR3 is CASSQVFVSGKSEAFF. CDR3 nucleotides: TGCGCCAGCAGCCAAGTGTTCGTGAGCGGGAAGTCTGAAGCTTTCTTT. The chain couples TRBV4-3 to TRBJ1-1; D gene unclear. The CDR3 covers 16 residues. Germline-derived CDR1 and CDR2 are LGHNA and YSLEER. V was clipped by 1 base and J by 6 bases, with 18 bases between them.